This TCR beta chain was documented in a study of blood T cells in healthy people across ages. Note on this clonotype: Its antigen is currently unknown.

The V end was cut by 5 bases, the J end by 0 bases, with 12 bases between. Looked up from germline, CDR1 is SGHTA and CDR2 is FQGNSA. The CDR3 has 15 residues. The second PCR ran roughly 6 to 11 cycles with a sample-barcoded 5' primer and J-beta primers. TCRdb passed the 5' RACE reads through MiXCR, listing each CDR3 protein once. The sample holds some 1.5 million distinct CDR3 sequences, 28% seen once. Findings of the study overall: Higher diversity and more naive CD4+ cells were features of long-lived donors, compared to aged donors.

This chain connects TRBV7-2 to TRBJ2-3; weak D call: TRBD2 (5 bases). The sample was blood. The origin of this receptor is a woman aged 25 to 45 in good health. In DNA, the CDR3 is TGTGCCAGCAGCCCGAGAGCGGCGAGCACAGATACGCAGTATTTT. This translates into CASSPRAASTDTQYF. Full variable domain (missing parts from reference TRBV7-2 and TRBJ2-3): GAGVSQSPSNKVTEKGKDVELRCDPISGHTALYWYRQSLGQGLEFLIYFQGNSAPDKSGLPSDRFSAERTGGSVSTLTIQRTQQEDSAVYLCASSPRAASTDTQYFGPGTRLTVL.